These T cell receptor beta chains were read from a single sample in a study of cytomegalovirus exposure and HLA in healthy donors. Assay used: immunoSEQ multiplex PCR; TCRdb lists only in-frame clones, some missing. The table has more than 95,000 clones, 15% to 20% seen once; the top ten hold 2.5% to 3%. The sample taken for sequencing was PBMCs. These receptors came from a female donor in good health and CMV-seropositive. The CDR3 runs from the conserved cysteine through the conserved F or W. A D gene is named only where the DNA matches it firmly. The size field is filled for only some rows; it gives once, few, many or a size class.

V gene	J gene	clone size	D gene	CDR3 DNA	CDR3 protein
TRBV19	TRBJ1-2	few	.	TGTGCCAGTAGTGCAAACGGAGTACAGGGATATGGCTACACCTTC	CASSANGVQGYGYTF
TRBV5-1	TRBJ2-7	few	TRBD1	TGCGCCAGCAGCTTGGTATTCGGACAGGTTGCGCAGTACTTC	CASSLVFGQVAQYF
TRBV10-3	TRBJ2-5	.	TRBD1	TGTGCCATCAGTGAAAGGGGGCTAGGAGAGACCCAGTACTTC	CAISERGLGETQYF
TRBV30	TRBJ2-2	.	.	TGTGCCTGGAGTGTTCACAGATACACCGGGGAGCTGTTTTTT	CAWSVHRYTGELFF
TRBV5-1	TRBJ2-7	.	.	TGCGCCAGCAGCTTATATACAGGGCCAAGCGAGCAGTACTTC	CASSLYTGPSEQYF
TRBV30	TRBJ2-7	few	TRBD1	TGTGCCTGGAGTGTAACCCAGGGGGCGAACGAGCAGTACTTC	CAWSVTQGANEQYF
TRBV7-9	TRBJ2-1	.	.	TGTGCCAGCAGCTTAGGCAGGCACAATGAGCAGTTCTTC	CASSLGRHNEQFF
TRBV7-6	TRBJ2-5	.	.	TGTGCCAGCAGCCAAAACTCTTTGCCAGGGGAGACCCAGTACTTC	CASSQNSLPGETQYF
TRBV9	TRBJ1-4	few	.	TGTGCCAGCACCTATAGGGGCAGACCTAATGAAAAACTGTTTTTT	CASTYRGRPNEKLFF
TRBV5-4	TRBJ2-1	few	TRBD2	TGTGCCAGCAGCTTGACTAGCGGGTACTACAATGAGCAGTTCTTC	CASSLTSGYYNEQFF
TRBV5-4	TRBJ1-4	few	TRBD1	TGTGCCAGCAGCCGGGGACAGGGGGCGACTAATGAAAAACTGTTTTTT	CASSRGQGATNEKLFF
TRBV28	TRBJ2-3	few	.	TGTGCCACCAAAGGACACGGCACAGATACGCAGTATTTT	CATKGHGTDTQYF
TRBV30	TRBJ2-7	.	TRBD1	TGTGCCTGGAGTGTACCCTGGGACAGGGATTATAGGTCCTACGAGCAGTACTTC	CAWSVPWDRDYRSYEQYF
TRBV5-8	TRBJ1-4	.	.	TGTGCCAGCAGCTTGAGGGGAAGCAGGGGTGAAAAACTGTTTTTT	CASSLRGSRGEKLFF
TRBV19	TRBJ2-1	.	TRBD1	TGTGCCAGTAGTAACAGGGGTCGGGGTGGCTCCTACAATGAGCAGTTCTTC	CASSNRGRGGSYNEQFF
TRBV2	TRBJ2-7	.	TRBD2	TGTGCCACAAATCCTGGGGTAGCGGGCGAGCAGTACTTC	CATNPGVAGEQYF
TRBV29-1	TRBJ1-2	.	TRBD1	TGCAGCGTTATTCAGACAGGGGGAGTCGACTATGGCTACACCTTC	CSVIQTGGVDYGYTF
TRBV30	TRBJ1-6	.	TRBD1	TGTGCCTGGAGCGATATCCTCGACAGGGGTAGAAATTCACCCCTCCACTTT	CAWSDILDRGRNSPLHF
TRBV6-6	TRBJ1-2	.	TRBD1	TGTGCCAGCAGTTACTCGTATGGGACAGAGTATGGCTACACCTTC	CASSYSYGTEYGYTF
TRBV27	TRBJ2-5	few	TRBD2	TGTGCCAGCAGTTTTCTAGCGGAACCGGAGACCCAGTACTTC	CASSFLAEPETQYF
TRBV6-5	TRBJ2-7	.	TRBD1	TGTGCCAGCAGGCCACAGGGGGTCTCCTACGAGCAGTACTTC	CASRPQGVSYEQYF
TRBV28	TRBJ1-5	.	.	TGTGCCAGCAGTTTAGGTCAGGGCGTACAGCCCCAGCATTTT	CASSLGQGVQPQHF
TRBV29-1	TRBJ1-2	.	.	TGCAGCGTTGAAGACGGGAAAGAAAGGGGCTACACCTTC	CSVEDGKERGYTF
TRBV6-1	TRBJ1-1	.	TRBD1	TGTGCCAGCAGACTACAGGGGCTGAACACTGAAGCTTTCTTT	CASRLQGLNTEAFF
TRBV30	TRBJ2-5	few	TRBD1	TGTGCCTGGGGTAACCTACGGACAGGGGAAGAGACCCAGTACTTC	CAWGNLRTGEETQYF
TRBV30	TRBJ2-3	.	.	TGTGCCTGGACGCCTCTAGAGGGCACAGATACGCAGTATTTT	CAWTPLEGTDTQYF
TRBV14	TRBJ2-1	.	.	TGTGCCAGCAGCCAACTACGTGGGGCTCCCAATGAGCAGTTCTTC	CASSQLRGAPNEQFF
TRBV5-1	TRBJ2-7	.	TRBD1	TGCGCCAGCAGCTTGGTCGCCCTCGGGGACAGTCACTACGAGCAGTACTTC	CASSLVALGDSHYEQYF
TRBV5-6	TRBJ2-1	.	.	TGTGCCAGCAGCGGGGGCTTCGAAGACCCTATGACCTACAATGAGCAGTTCTTC	CASSGGFEDPMTYNEQFF
TRBV4-2	TRBJ2-7	few	.	TGTGCCAGCAGCCAACGCGGACAGACCAGCTCCTACGAGCAGTACTTC	CASSQRGQTSSYEQYF
TRBV27	TRBJ1-2	.	TRBD1	TGTGCCAGCAGGAGACGCGCAGGGGGCCCAACCTATGGCTACACCTTC	CASRRRAGGPTYGYTF
TRBV7-9	TRBJ1-6	.	.	TGTGCCAGCGGGGAACAGGGCCTCTATAATTCACCCCTCCACTTT	CASGEQGLYNSPLHF